This T cell receptor (beta chain) was found in a study of CD8 T cells in ankylosing spondylitis. Broader study findings: Significant enrichment of disease-linked clones was reported in matched ankylosing spondylitis synovial fluid. Characteristic of ankylosing spondylitis blood, it appeared, was a TCR beta motif comprising 7 to 9 highly homologous variants. The disease-linked clones had a CD8+ phenotype and low blood frequencies.

Quantitative barcoded 5'-RACE was used to prepare TCR beta libraries. Each CDR3 protein is one row after TCRdb ran MiXCR on the 5' RACE reads. The profile shows fewer than 650,000 distinct CDR3 sequences, approximately 11% of them singletons. This clonotype was seen many times. The antigen is not known. Germline loops: CDR1 DFQATT, CDR2 SNEGSKA (reference sequence). The CDR3 consists of 16 residues. Trimming removed 2 bases from V and 2 bases from J; junction bases left unmatched: 6. The receptor's source is a male donor with ankylosing spondylitis. The chain links TRBV20-1 to TRBJ2-1; 10 nucleotides match TRBD2. The sample taken for sequencing was blood, either unsorted or a sorted T cell fraction (not recorded which). The CDR3 DNA is TGCAGTGCTAGACCTATAACTAGCGGGGCCTACAATGAGCAGTTCTTC. Protein: CSARPITSGAYNEQFF.